The text below deals with one T cell receptor beta chain. At least ten counts were recorded for this clonotype. It has no known antigen specificity. No quality values exist for individual bases; no much larger clone is one base distant. This record belongs to a study of T cells in Graves' hyperthyroidism and ophthalmopathy (dated by TCRdb to between 2018 and 2020). Regarding the complete study: Peripheral blood samples were taken at initial diagnosis, before any treatment was given. The paper reports TCR Vbeta CDR3 sequencing of more than 120 peripheral blood samples: approximately 41 ophthalmopathy, over 70 hyperthyroidism and some 17 progressor patients. After blood sampling, hyperthyroidism patients were treated with methimazole at a starting dose of 30 mg daily, and ophthalmopathy patients were treated with high-dose intravenous methylprednisolone. Prospective prediction of ophthalmopathy was tested in an independent validation cohort consisting of about 20 hyperthyroidism patients and approximately 16 patients who later progressed to ophthalmopathy. TCR V-J signatures able to tell the groups apart were searched for in a discovery cohort of approximately 95 patients, of whom about 40 had Graves' ophthalmopathy and 57 had stable Graves' hyperthyroidism. For training and testing, the 100 or so patients in the discovery cohort were randomly divided in a 7:3 ratio. Thyroid tissue and blood T-cell repertoires from about 6 Graves' hyperthyroidism patients were also compared in the study. Results the study describes overall, beyond this receptor: A 13 V-J signature model separated ophthalmopathy from stable hyperthyroidism, with 87.88% sensitivity and 81.08% specificity in cross-validation and 80%/75% in testing. No statistical method was used to fix the sample size in advance, and group allocation was not hidden from the investigators. Most expanded thyroid clonotypes (frequency above 0.001) were also detected in blood, suggesting blood repertoires may reflect thyroid immune responses. During validation, the model predicted progression to ophthalmopathy a median of around 7 months ahead of onset, with around 65% sensitivity and about 75% specificity.

CDR1 and CDR2 are read off the germline V gene as SQVTM and ANQGSEA. V is cut by 6 bases and J by 0 bases, and the space between the germline ends is 14 bases. The CDR3 covers 14 residues, taking in both the cysteine and the phenylalanine. This entry keeps only the CDR3 DNA: 42 bases, framed from base 1. Amplification of TCR beta CDR3 regions was carried out from RNA transcripts. A first-round RT-PCR of the TCR CDR3 used the HTBI primer set with the Qiagen OneStep RT-PCR kit. A second multiplex PCR round built the libraries, followed by size selection and purification. Paired-end sequencing of the libraries was performed with 100 bp reads on an Illumina HiSeq2000. Per the source publication's procedure: Raw data were processed with SOAPnuke, discarding reads with adapters, uncalled bases, mean Phred below 15, or no exact constant-primer or identifier match. COPE v1.2.5 was used to merge the high-quality paired reads, and each unique nucleotide sequence was defined as a clonotype. Clonotypes were aligned to IMGT TRBV, TRBD and TRBJ reference segments using MiTCR v1.1. The analysis included only V-J combinations with a frequency above 0.0001, which together covered 98% to 99.2% of the repertoires. The TCS score was defined as F50 (clonal expansion) divided by E x V (chaos), with BLOSUM62-based TCRdist calculated between CDR3 peptides within each V-J. Welch's t-statistics and random forest reduced roughly 500 V-J features to 10 to 15, which were used in a naive Bayes classifier (R e1071). TCRdb cleaned the public reads at Q25 with fastp, built clones with MiXCR and kept in-frame beta chains. Each CDR3 protein appears once, grouped with its most common genes and DNA. The V and J calls here are based on TCRdb, not the publication. This sample lists 360,000 or so distinct CDR3 sequences; 13% to 15% were detected once. The ten largest clonotypes hold about 20% of the sample.

Ophthalmopathy patients had moderately to severely active disease, Clinical Activity Score of at least 3, NOSPECS grade of at least 4, and duration under 3 months. The study excluded patients with uncontrolled infections, other autoimmune diseases, pregnancy or lactation. Clinical symptoms, serum thyroxine and TRAb, thyroid ultrasound, and orbital computed tomography formed the basis for the diagnoses. PBMCs were isolated from 10 ml of fresh peripheral blood by Ficoll-Paque density gradient centrifugation. Total RNA was extracted with Trizol reagent, and quality was checked on an Agilent 2100 Bioanalyzer.

This clonotype originated in an older woman with Graves' ophthalmopathy. Recombination connected TRBV29-1 to TRBJ1-1; the D region possibly corresponds to TRBD1 (5 bases align). What was sequenced was blood. The CDR3: CSVPAKGMNTEAFF. The nucleotides read TGCAGCGTACCCGCGAAGGGGATGAACACTGAAGCTTTCTTT. With all but the CDR3 taken from the reference TRBV29-1 and TRBJ1-1 genes, the full variable domain is: SAVISQKPSRDICQRGTSLTIQCQVDSQVTMMFWYRQQPGQSLTLIATANQGSEATYESGFVIDKFPISRPNLTFSTLTVSNMSPEDSSIYLCSVPAKGMNTEAFFGQGTRLTVV.